This T cell receptor (beta chain) was sequenced during a study of siplizumab effects on memory and regulatory T cells. The protocol was immunoSEQ multiplex PCR, while the TCRdb copy is restricted to in-frame clones and leaves out a portion. This table has some 100,000 clones, roughly 92% appearing once. The CDR3 has 18 residues. Trimming cost V 1 base and J 5 bases; bases outside gene matches: 12. The germline gives CDR1 MNHEY, CDR2 SMNVEV (reference sequence). This sequence joins TRBV27 and TRBJ2-5, with 11 bases aligning to TRBD2. The sample was Tregs sorted from blood. The TCR sequence derives from a human donor in good health. The CDR3 DNA is TGTGCCAGCAGTTTATTCCCGAGGCTAGCGGGAGGAAGGGAGACCCAGTACTTC. Its protein product is CASSLFPRLAGGRETQYF.